This record concerns one T cell receptor (beta chain) sequence. The sample comes from a study of blood T cell repertoires in COVID-19. Trimming stripped 5 bases from V and 10 bases from J, with 15 bases between. CDR3 size: 13 residues. Germline V gene sequence: CDR1 SGHNT, CDR2 YYREEE (reference sequence). The method was immunoSEQ multiplex PCR; TCRdb's version includes in-frame clones alone and lacks a portion of them. The sample comprises some 200,000 clones, about nine tenths of which are singletons, and roughly 7.1% rests with the top ten. The sequencing sample was made of PBMCs or T cells enriched from blood (not recorded which). The TCR comes from a man under 40 in a cohort exposed to, infected with or recovered from COVID-19 (not recorded which). V gene TRBV5-4 combines with J gene TRBJ1-4; perhaps TRBD1 as D (5 bases). In nucleotides, the CDR3 is TGTGCCAGCAGGCTGGGGGGGGGAGGAAAACTGTTTTTT. The encoded protein is CASRLGGGGKLFF. The full variable domain, in which reference TRBV5-4 and TRBJ1-4 provide the parts outside the CDR3, is ETGVTQSPTHLIKTRGQQVTLRCSSQSGHNTVSWYQQALGQGPQFIFQYYREEENGRGNFPPRFSGLQFPNYSSELNVNALELDDSALYLCASRLGGGGKLFFGSGTQLSVL.